This entry describes one T cell receptor (beta chain). This receptor's antigen is unknown. No base quality information exists; no much larger clone differs at one position. The immunoSEQ Assay, a bias-controlled multiplex PCR, was used to amplify TCRbeta CDR3 regions from genomic DNA. The authors' pipeline ran thus. Nucleated cell counts per sample were estimated from amplification of reference gene primers within the assay. To quantify the absolute abundance of each unique TCRbeta CDR3 rearrangement, sequence reads were collapsed and filtered. For each sample, productive Simpson clonality was calculated as the square root of Simpson's diversity index across productive rearrangements. Here the immuneACCESS table is served through TCRdb, limited to in-frame sequences with V and J called. Missing clones are a known gap in these copies; in checked studies unresolved V genes cover under half, and the rest lacks a known reason. The D gene and trimming were derived from the DNA, and the V and J assignments and clone size from that table. The sample yields some 120,000 clones; approximately 90% were counted once. The ten top clones hold less than 8% of the sample.

This entry belongs to a study of blood T cell repertoires in COVID-19 (TCRdb year 2020). For the wider study: Samples covering the acute and convalescent phases of COVID-19 were provided by collaborators in the United States, Italy and Spain. The prospective study material was composed of cDNA or gDNA derived from T cells, B-cell-depleted T cells, or PBMCs. Where available, HLA class I and class II types were obtained from metadata supplied by the sample provider rather than from assay-based typing. A de-identified subject ID, COVID-19 status, age in years and sex were almost always included in the sample metadata. The samples were drawn from the first 160 participants of the ongoing ImmuneRACE study and from under 1,500 subjects provided by 6 global collaborators. Deeply sampled blood TCRbeta repertoires from subjects exposed to, actively infected with, or recovered from COVID-19 were included in the dataset. The repertoires were made available in a free public database intended to serve as a resource for research on the immune response to SARS-CoV-2.

CDR1 is given as SGHAT and CDR2 as FQNNGV, both from the germline V gene. V is reduced by 4 bases and J by 4 bases, leaving a spacing of 12 bases between them. The CDR3 covers 14 residues, taking in both the cysteine and the phenylalanine. Just the 42-base CDR3 DNA is kept, in frame starting at base 1. The research as a whole found: How much clinical and demographic metadata was included differed by source and by participant, and the metadata was provided uncurated.

Whole blood was collected in K2EDTA tubes by collaborating institutions according to the institutions' own protocols. Collaborator samples were shipped for TCRbeta analysis as frozen whole blood, isolated PBMCs, or DNA extracted from either sample type. This chain is built from TRBV11-2 and TRBJ2-3; TRBD2 is perhaps the D gene, given 5 matching bases. Input material: peripheral blood. The clonotype originates from a man aged 45 to 65 with acute or convalescent COVID-19. The CDR3 has the sequence CASSYPRGSDTQYF. The DNA is TGTGCCAGCAGCTACCCCCGGGGATCAGATACGCAGTATTTT.